A selection of T cell receptor beta chains follows, all from one sample in a study of cytotoxic CD8 clonotypes in ibrutinib-treated CLL. Repertoires were generated with immunoSEQ multiplex PCR, while TCRdb's copy carries only in-frame clones and drops some. This sample has about 130,000 clones, with about 76% found just once. Sequencing was performed on PBMCs, taken after 24 months of ibrutinib treatment. All receptors come from a human donor with chronic lymphocytic leukemia. Both conserved end residues are part of each CDR3. A D gene is named only where the DNA matches it firmly.

length	V	D	J	CDR3
15	TRBV6-5	TRBD1	TRBJ1-4	CASSYSKQGAGKLFF
13	TRBV4-3	TRBD1	TRBJ1-1	CASSPGTALEAFF
13	TRBV2	TRBD1	TRBJ1-2	CATTGVGSYGYTF
14	TRBV28	TRBD1	TRBJ1-3	CASSLGGGGNTIYF
13	TRBV10-1	.	TRBJ1-4	CASTSDSNEKLFF
16	TRBV7-9	.	TRBJ2-3	CASSRGASGGGGTQYF
12	TRBV2	.	TRBJ2-5	CASRDPGGTQYF
14	TRBV4-2	TRBD1	TRBJ1-2	CASSQGDRTYGYTF
15	TRBV5-1	TRBD1	TRBJ2-6	CASNRGGPGANVLTF
15	TRBV9	TRBD1	TRBJ2-6	CASSEQGSGANVLTF
14	TRBV6-5	.	TRBJ1-2	CASTPGGEWRGYTF
14	TRBV7-3	.	TRBJ2-7	CASSLTGGAYEQYF
13	TRBV5-1	.	TRBJ2-2	CASRWGDTGELFF
16	TRBV7-3	.	TRBJ2-6	CASGVTGNSGANVLTF
15	TRBV6-4	.	TRBJ2-5	CASSDRTTLQETQYF
18	TRBV5-8	.	TRBJ2-7	CASSLAGDSDPNLYEQYF
13	TRBV27	.	TRBJ1-4	CAPNGQGSEKLFF
14	TRBV4-3	.	TRBJ1-2	CASSQGGLSYGYTF
17	TRBV5-1	TRBD1	TRBJ2-7	CASSLYPPGDSSYEQYF
11	TRBV28	TRBD2	TRBJ2-7	CASTAGGEQYF
16	TRBV18	.	TRBJ1-3	CASSPRGSLSGNTIYF
14	TRBV7-9	TRBD1	TRBJ1-5	CASSRQGDNQPQHF
15	TRBV12-5	TRBD1	TRBJ2-2	CASGLISTGPGELFF
15	TRBV18	TRBD2	TRBJ2-1	CASSPGLVDYNEQFF
14	TRBV4-3	TRBD1	TRBJ1-2	CASSPTGTNYGYTF
15	TRBV27	.	TRBJ2-5	CASSLEGNRWETQYF
14	TRBV11-2	TRBD1	TRBJ1-1	CASSLRQGNTEAFF
16	TRBV5-1	.	TRBJ1-3	CASSTGGGDSGNTIYF
15	TRBV6-5	.	TRBJ1-5	CASSYQGPRGQPQHF
15	TRBV6-5	.	TRBJ1-3	CASSPRRHSGNTIYF
15	TRBV28	TRBD2	TRBJ2-3	CASRPGGRLTDTQYF
15	TRBV7-2	.	TRBJ2-7	CASSLEGYAAYEQYF
15	TRBV5-5	.	TRBJ2-1	CASSLEGIGYNEQFF
15	TRBV12-2	.	TRBJ1-2	CASRLAGTRFYGYTF
12	TRBV9	TRBD1	TRBJ1-5	CASSTGVGPQHF
16	TRBV7-9	TRBD2	TRBJ2-3	CASSPLAGGPTDTQYF
15	TRBV7-2	.	TRBJ1-6	CASSWGGSYNSPLHF
13	TRBV10-2	TRBD1	TRBJ1-2	CASRQGGVYGYTF
13	TRBV6-5	TRBD2	TRBJ2-5	CASRTGGQETQYF
18	TRBV19	TRBD1	TRBJ1-5	CASSIEEGTGYIYQPQHF